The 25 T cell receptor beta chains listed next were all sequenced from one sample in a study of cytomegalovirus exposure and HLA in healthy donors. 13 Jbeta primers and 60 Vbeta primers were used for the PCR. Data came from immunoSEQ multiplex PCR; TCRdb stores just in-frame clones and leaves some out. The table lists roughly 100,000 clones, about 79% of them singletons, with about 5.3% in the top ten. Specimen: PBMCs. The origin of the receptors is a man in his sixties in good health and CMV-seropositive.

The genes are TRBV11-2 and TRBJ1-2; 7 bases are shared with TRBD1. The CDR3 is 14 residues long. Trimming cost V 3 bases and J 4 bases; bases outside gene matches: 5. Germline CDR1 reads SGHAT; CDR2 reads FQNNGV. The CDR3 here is CASSFPGQLYGYTF. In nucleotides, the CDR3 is TGTGCCAGCAGCTTCCCGGGACAGCTCTATGGCTACACCTTC.

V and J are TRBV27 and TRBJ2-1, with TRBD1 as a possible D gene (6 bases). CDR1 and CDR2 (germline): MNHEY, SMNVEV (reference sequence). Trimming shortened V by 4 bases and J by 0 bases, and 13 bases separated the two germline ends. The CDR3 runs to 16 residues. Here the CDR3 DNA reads TGTGCCAGCAGTTCACTTACAGGGAACTCCTACAATGAGCAGTTCTTC. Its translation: CASSSLTGNSYNEQFF.

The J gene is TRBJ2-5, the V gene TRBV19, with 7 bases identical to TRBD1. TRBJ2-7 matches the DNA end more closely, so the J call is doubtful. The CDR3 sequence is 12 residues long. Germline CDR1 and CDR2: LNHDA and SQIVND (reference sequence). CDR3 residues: CASSPGQYEQYF. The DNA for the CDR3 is TGTGCCAGTAGTCCGGGACAGTACGAGCAGTACTTC.

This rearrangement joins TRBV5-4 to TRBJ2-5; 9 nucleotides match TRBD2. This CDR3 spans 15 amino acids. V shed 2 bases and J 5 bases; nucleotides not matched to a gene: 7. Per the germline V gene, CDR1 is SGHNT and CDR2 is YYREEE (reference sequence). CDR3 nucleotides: TGTGCCAGCAGCTTCCAAGCGGGGGGAGGGGAGACCCAGTACTTC. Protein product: CASSFQAGGGETQYF.

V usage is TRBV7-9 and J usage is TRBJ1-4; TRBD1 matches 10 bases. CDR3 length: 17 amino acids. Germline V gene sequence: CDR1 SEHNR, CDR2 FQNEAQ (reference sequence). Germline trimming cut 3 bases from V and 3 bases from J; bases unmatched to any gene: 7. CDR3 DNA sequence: TGTGCCAGCAGCTTGGGGAACGGACAGGGGGCTAATGAAAAACTGTTTTTT. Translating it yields CASSLGNGQGANEKLFF.

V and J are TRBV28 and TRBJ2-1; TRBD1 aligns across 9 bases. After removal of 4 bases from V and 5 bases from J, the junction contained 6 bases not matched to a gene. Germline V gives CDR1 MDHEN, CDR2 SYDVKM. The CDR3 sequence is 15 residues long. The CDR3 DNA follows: TGTGCCAGCAGTTCCGCCGGGACAGGGAACAATGAGCAGTTCTTC. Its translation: CASSSAGTGNNEQFF.

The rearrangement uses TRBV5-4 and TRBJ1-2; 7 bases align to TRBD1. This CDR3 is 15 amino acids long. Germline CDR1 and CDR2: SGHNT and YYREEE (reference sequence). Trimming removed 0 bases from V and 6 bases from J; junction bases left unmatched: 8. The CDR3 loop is CASSLVNRGLHGYTF. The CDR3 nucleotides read TGTGCCAGCAGCTTGGTAAACAGGGGCCTCCATGGCTACACCTTC.

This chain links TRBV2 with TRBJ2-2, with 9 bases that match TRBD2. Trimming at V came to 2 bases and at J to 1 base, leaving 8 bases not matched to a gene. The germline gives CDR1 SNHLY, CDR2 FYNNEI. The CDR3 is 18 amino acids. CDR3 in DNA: TGTGCCAGCAGTGAAACATTAGGACTAGCGTGGAACACCGGGGAGCTGTTTTTT. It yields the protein CASSETLGLAWNTGELFF.

The CDR3 DNA is TGTGCCAGCATCAACGGACAGGGGACAGGTGGCTACACCTTC. It is translated as CASINGQGTGGYTF. The chain employs TRBV6-6 and TRBJ1-2; the match to TRBD1 covers 9 bases. CDR1 and CDR2 from the germline V gene are MNHNY and SVGAGI (reference sequence). The CDR3 spans 14 residues. With V trimmed by 7 bases and J by 7 bases, 10 bases remained unmatched.

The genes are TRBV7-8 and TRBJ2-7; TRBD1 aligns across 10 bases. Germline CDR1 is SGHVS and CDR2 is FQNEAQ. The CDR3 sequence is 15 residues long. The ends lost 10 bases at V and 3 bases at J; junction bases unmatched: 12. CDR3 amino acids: CATGQGEFVGYEQYF. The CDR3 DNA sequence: TGTGCCACAGGACAGGGGGAGTTTGTAGGCTACGAGCAGTACTTC.

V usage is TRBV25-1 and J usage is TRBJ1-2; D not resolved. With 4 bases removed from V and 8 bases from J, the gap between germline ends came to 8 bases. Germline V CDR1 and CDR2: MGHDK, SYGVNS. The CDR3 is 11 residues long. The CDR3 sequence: CASSGGSGYTF. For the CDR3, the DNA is TGTGCCAGCAGTGGAGGGTCCGGCTACACCTTC.

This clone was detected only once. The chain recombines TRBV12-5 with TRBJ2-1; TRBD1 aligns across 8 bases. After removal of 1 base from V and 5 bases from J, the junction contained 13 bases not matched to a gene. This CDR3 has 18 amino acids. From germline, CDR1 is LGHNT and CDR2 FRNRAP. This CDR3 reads CASGLGLKGTGLNNEQFF. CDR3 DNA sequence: TGTGCTAGTGGTTTGGGTTTGAAAGGGACAGGTCTAAACAATGAGCAGTTCTTC.

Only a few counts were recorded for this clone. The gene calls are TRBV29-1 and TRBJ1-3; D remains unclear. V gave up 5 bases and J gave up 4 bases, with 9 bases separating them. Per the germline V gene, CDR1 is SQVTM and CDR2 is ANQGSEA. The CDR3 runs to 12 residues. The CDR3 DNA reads TGCAGCGTTTCCGCGGAGGGAAACACCATATATTTT. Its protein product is CSVSAEGNTIYF.

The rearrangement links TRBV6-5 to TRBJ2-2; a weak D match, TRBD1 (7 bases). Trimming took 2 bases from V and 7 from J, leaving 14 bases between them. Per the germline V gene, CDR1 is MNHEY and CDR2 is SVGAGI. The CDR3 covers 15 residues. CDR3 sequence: CASSYGQGGVGELFF. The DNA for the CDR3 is TGTGCCAGCAGTTACGGGCAGGGGGGCGTCGGGGAGCTGTTTTTT.

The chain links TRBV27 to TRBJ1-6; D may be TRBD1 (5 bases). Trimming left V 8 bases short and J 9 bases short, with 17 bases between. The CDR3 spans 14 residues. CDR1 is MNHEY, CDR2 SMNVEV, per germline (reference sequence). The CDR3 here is CASSIAGPPSPLHF. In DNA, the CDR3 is TGTGCCAGCTCAATCGCAGGGCCGCCTTCACCCCTCCACTTT.

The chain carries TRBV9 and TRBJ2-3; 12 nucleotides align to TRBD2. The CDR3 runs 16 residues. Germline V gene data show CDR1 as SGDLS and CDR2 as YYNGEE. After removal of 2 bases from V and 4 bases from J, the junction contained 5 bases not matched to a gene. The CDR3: CASSVTSGGMADTQYF. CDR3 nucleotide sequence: TGTGCCAGCAGCGTTACTAGCGGGGGGATGGCAGATACGCAGTATTTT.

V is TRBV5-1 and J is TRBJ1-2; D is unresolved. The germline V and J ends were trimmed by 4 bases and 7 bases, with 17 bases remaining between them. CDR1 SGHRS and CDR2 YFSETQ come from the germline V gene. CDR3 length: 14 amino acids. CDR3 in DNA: TGCGCCAGCAGCCTTGGACCGGGAGAAAGTGGCTACACCTTC. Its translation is CASSLGPGESGYTF.

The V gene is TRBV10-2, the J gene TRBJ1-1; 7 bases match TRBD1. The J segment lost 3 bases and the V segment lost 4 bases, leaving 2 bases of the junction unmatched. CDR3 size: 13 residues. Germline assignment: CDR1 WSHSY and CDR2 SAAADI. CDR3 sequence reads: CASSVGTDTEAFF. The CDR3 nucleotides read TGCGCCAGCAGTGTTGGGACAGACACTGAAGCTTTCTTT.

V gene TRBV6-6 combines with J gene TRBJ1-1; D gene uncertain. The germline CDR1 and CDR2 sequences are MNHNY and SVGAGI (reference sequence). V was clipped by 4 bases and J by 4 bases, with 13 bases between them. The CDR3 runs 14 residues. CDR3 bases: TGTGCCAGCAGTTCGGAGGGCGGTATCACTGAAGCTTTCTTT. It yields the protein CASSSEGGITEAFF.

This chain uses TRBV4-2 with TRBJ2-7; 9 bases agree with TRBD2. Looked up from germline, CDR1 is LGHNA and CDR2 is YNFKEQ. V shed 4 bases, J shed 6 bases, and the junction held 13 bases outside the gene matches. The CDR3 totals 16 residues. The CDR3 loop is CASSPRSASGVGEQYF. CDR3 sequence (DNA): TGTGCCAGCAGCCCCAGATCAGCTAGCGGGGTCGGCGAGCAGTACTTC.

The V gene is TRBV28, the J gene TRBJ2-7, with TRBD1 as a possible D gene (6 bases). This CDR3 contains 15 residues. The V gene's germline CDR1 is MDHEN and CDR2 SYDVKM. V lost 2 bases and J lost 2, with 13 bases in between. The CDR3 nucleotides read TGTGCCAGCAGTTTACCGGGACAACTCCCCTACGAGCAGTACTTC. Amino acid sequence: CASSLPGQLPYEQYF.

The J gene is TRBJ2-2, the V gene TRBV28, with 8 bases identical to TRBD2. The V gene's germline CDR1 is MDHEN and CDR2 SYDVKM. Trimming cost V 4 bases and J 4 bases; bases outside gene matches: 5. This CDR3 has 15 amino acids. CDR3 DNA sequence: TGTGCCAGCAGTTCCGGGGGGGGTTTCACCGGGGAGCTGTTTTTT. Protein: CASSSGGGFTGELFF.

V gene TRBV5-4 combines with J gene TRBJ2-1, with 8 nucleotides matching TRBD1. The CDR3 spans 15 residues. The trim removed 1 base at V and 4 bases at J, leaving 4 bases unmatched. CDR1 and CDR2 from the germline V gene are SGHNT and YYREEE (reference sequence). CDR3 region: CASSLLGQGYNEQFF. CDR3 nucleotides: TGTGCCAGCAGCTTGTTAGGACAGGGATACAATGAGCAGTTCTTC.

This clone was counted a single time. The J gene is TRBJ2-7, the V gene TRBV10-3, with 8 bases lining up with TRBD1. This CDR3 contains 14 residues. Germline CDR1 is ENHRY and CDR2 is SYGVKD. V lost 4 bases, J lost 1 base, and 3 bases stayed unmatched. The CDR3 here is CAISGTGRSYEQYF. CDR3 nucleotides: TGTGCCATCAGTGGGACAGGGCGATCCTACGAGCAGTACTTC.

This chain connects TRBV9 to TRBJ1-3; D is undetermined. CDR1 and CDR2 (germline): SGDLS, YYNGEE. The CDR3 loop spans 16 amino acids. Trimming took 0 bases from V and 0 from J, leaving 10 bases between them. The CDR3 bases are TGTGCCAGCAGCGTAGGGCCAGGAACCTCTGGAAACACCATATATTTT. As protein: CASSVGPGTSGNTIYF.